This record concerns one T cell receptor (beta chain) sequence. The antigen is unknown. These data originate in a study of shared clonotypes between healthy human individuals. Findings of the study overall: Generally, estimated richness proved larger in naive subsets than it did in memory subsets. Naive CD4 clonotype sharing across a handful of donors was roughly 5%.

Germline CDR1 reads SGDLS; CDR2 reads YYNGEE. The length of the CDR3 is 13 residues. The ends were cut back, 3 bases at V and 5 bases at J, with 11 bases in the middle. Using immunoSEQ multiplex PCR, the repertoire was profiled, and TCRdb retains in-frame clones only, with some absent. Of about 990,000 clones in the sample, around 78% were seen once. Into CD45RA+ naive and CD45RA-negative memory subsets, the CD4+ cells were split. Sequencing was done on a sample of memory CD4+ T cells from PBMCs. Sample subset: CD45RA-negative fraction. The sequence was obtained from a young man in good health. Some clones in this sample may be carry-over from other donors' samples. The chain links TRBV9 to TRBJ2-5, with D unresolved. CDR3 bases: TGTGCCAGCAGCGCTCGACCGGCTGAGACCCAGTACTTC. It yields the protein CASSARPAETQYF.